Listed here is a single TCR beta chain. The data are from a study of OX40 agonist ivuxolimab in advanced cancers. The V gene's germline CDR1 is SEHNR and CDR2 FQNEAQ (reference sequence). The CDR3 is made up of 12 amino acids. The V end was cut by 3 bases, the J end by 4 bases, with 5 bases between. Repertoires were generated with immunoSEQ multiplex PCR, while TCRdb's copy carries only in-frame clones and drops some. The sample consists of about 81,000 clones, about 88% of them appearing once. The chain has TRBV7-9 and TRBJ2-3; D is undetermined. The sequence was obtained from an adult with an advanced solid tumor such as melanoma, head and neck, liver or kidney cancer. Sequenced here: CD4+ or CD8+ T cells sorted from blood, sampled in a trial of the OX40 agonist ivuxolimab. CDR3: CASSFGPDTQYF. CDR3 sequence (DNA): TGTGCCAGCAGCTTCGGCCCAGATACGCAGTATTTT.